The T cell receptor (beta chain) under discussion was sequenced for a study of shared clonotypes between healthy human individuals (dated by TCRdb to between 2020 and 2021). About the study as a whole: Two women and a few men aged 18 to 49 years were included in the cohort. For each donor, three plates each were used for CD4 naive and CD4 memory, two plates were used for CD8 naive, and one plate was used for CD8 memory. To estimate repertoire size and how much clonotypes are shared between individuals, the study performed deep sequencing of blood TCR repertoires from a handful of healthy adults. Different laboratories and diverse techniques were used to prepare libraries and sequence TCR repertoires, to increase sequencing depth and limit assay-specific biases. Leukapheresis yielded between about 0.94 and 8.9 billion PBMCs per donor.

For the CD8 naive samples, CD45RO-negative cells were positively selected for CCR7, yielding a CD45RA+CCR7+ population from which TemRA cells were excluded. The donors were healthy, HIV-negative adults with no recently reported acute infections or vaccinations. Only Caucasian adults living in Nashville, Tennessee, USA were represented among the donors. Blood was collected by leukapheresis, and PBMCs were isolated by Ficoll-Histopaque density gradient centrifugation and then cryopreserved in liquid nitrogen vapor phase. Analytical flow cytometry was used to check the purity and quantity of every magnetically sorted T cell population. Genomic DNA was isolated from every sorted fraction and measured by UV absorbance on a Nanodrop 2000c. On this clone: Its recognized antigen is unknown. There are no base qualities to consult, and no much larger clone falls within one base.

Using the deep immunoSEQ assay, multiplex PCR amplified TCR CDR3 regions from genomic DNA. Extracted genomic DNA from each cell subset was distributed evenly across all wells of several immunoSEQ 96-well plates, and each plate was treated as a replicate. For sorted subsets, around 200 ng genomic DNA, equal to tens of thousands of T cell genomes, was loaded into each replicate PCR. Purified libraries were quantified with a Qubit 3.0 fluorometer, sized on a Bioanalyzer 2100, and re-quantified with the KAPA Library Quantification kit. Each immunoSEQ 96-well plate was sequenced on its own single-read 150-cycle Illumina NextSeq 550 flow cell. Concerning the study's data processing: Because the immunoSEQ output held only junctional sequences and lacked quality scores, the filtering could not match the filtering applied to full-length reads. To assign V/J genes and CDR3, sequences were annotated using PyIR, a Python wrapper for IgBLAST v1.9, with IMGT germline references. Reads were removed for weak V/J assignments (E-value above 1e-6), missing CDR3, stop codons, out-of-frame junctions, or ambiguous translated residues. V3J clonotypes were defined as sequences sharing an identical inferred V gene, J gene, and CDR3 amino acid sequence. To compute the percentage overlap between repertoires, the number of shared unique clonotypes was divided by the size of the smaller repertoire. Richness of each repertoire was evaluated using RTK rarefaction, the Chao1 estimator, and Recon v2.1 estimates of unobserved clonotypes. For all TCRbeta clonotypes obtained by the gDNA method from four donors, generation probabilities were computed with OLGA. As stored in TCRdb, this immuneACCESS dataset retains in-frame rearrangements with V and J assigned. A fraction of the clones does not appear; measured against another copy, unresolved V genes explain less than half of the discrepancy, and the remainder lacks a known reason. The D gene and trimming were derived from the DNA, and the V and J assignments and clone size from that table. The sample contains over 2 million clones, about 95% of them found a single time. 0.85% to 1.2% of the sample goes to the ten largest clones.

The study at large found these results: Across a handful of donors, 5% to 6% of naive CD4, around 3.3% of naive CD8, around 2.5% of memory CD4, and over 0.35% of memory CD8 clonotypes were shared. Because the study included a small number of donors, the genetic and exposure-history diversity represented was limited. Clonotypes shared by all four sorted-subset donors showed higher generation probabilities than non-shared clonotypes. Naive subsets generally had larger estimated clonotype richness than memory subsets. Sampling was limited to blood, and TCR repertoires in tissue likely differ from TCR repertoires in blood. Even with the large sequencing depth, rarefaction of the sorted-subset datasets indicated that sequencing was incomplete. Pairwise subsampling indicated that sequencing depth was expected to affect the degree of clonotype sharing among donors.

The source material was naive CD8+ T cells sorted from blood. The intended sense of this specimen's cell subset or site label: CD45RA+CCR7+. The sequence was obtained from a man aged 18 to 30 in good health.

The sequence in DNA is TGTGCCAGCAGTGAAGCGCTGCCTCCCCGGGAGGGGATTAACGAGCAGTACTTC. The resulting protein is CASSEALPPREGINEQYF. The chain is made from TRBV6-1 and TRBJ2-7; 8 nucleotides in the junction match TRBD2. Spanning cysteine to phenylalanine, the CDR3 consists of 18 amino acids. The sequence is cut down to CDR3 DNA, 54 bases in frame from base 1. V loses 0 bases at its end and J loses 5 bases; junction bases beyond the gene matches: 15. CDR1 and CDR2 are read off the germline V gene as MNHNS and SASEGT.